The 2 T cell receptor beta chains presented below share a single source sample, sequenced in a study of T cells in Graves' hyperthyroidism and ophthalmopathy. What was amplified from RNA transcripts were TCR beta CDR3 regions. The HTBI primer set drove a first-round RT-PCR of the TCR CDR3. Each CDR3 protein gets one entry after TCRdb re-called the multiplex PCR reads with MiXCR. Of approximately 700,000 distinct CDR3 sequences listed, about 16% are singletons. The sample comprised blood. The receptors originated from a young man with Graves' hyperthyroidism.

There are many counts of this clonotype. This chain connects TRBV3-1 to TRBJ1-1; D may be TRBD1 (6 bases). The CDR3 is made up of 14 amino acids. Germline CDR1 LGHDT, CDR2 YNNKEL (reference sequence). The V gene lost 0 bases and the J gene lost 7 bases, with 12 bases spanning the gap. The CDR3 DNA is TGTGCCAGCAGCCAAGACGGGGGGGCCTTTGAAGCTTTCTTT. Protein product: CASSQDGGAFEAFF. Combining the CDR3 with reference TRBV3-1 and TRBJ1-1 gives the whole variable domain DTAVSQTPKYLVTQMGNDKSIKCEQNLGHDTMYWYKQDSKKFLKIMFSYNNKELIINETVPNRFSPKSPDKAHLNLHINSLELGDSAVYFCASSQDGGAFEAFFGQGTRLTVV.

This clonotype has only a few counts. J is TRBJ2-1 and V is TRBV14; possible D gene TRBD2, 6 bases. CDR3 length: 14 amino acids. Germline V CDR1 and CDR2: SGHDN, FVKESK. Trimming took 5 bases from V and 5 from J, leaving 13 bases between them. The CDR3: CASSSGVTNNEQFF. The CDR3 coding sequence is TGTGCCAGCAGCTCGGGAGTCACAAACAATGAGCAGTTCTTC. The variable domain in full, with the rest retrieved from reference TRBV14 and TRBJ2-1, is EAGVTQFPSHSVIEKGQTVTLRCDPISGHDNLYWYRRVMGKEIKFLLHFVKESKQDESGMPNNRFLAERTGGTYSTLKVQPAELEDSGVYFCASSSGVTNNEQFFGPGTRLTVL.